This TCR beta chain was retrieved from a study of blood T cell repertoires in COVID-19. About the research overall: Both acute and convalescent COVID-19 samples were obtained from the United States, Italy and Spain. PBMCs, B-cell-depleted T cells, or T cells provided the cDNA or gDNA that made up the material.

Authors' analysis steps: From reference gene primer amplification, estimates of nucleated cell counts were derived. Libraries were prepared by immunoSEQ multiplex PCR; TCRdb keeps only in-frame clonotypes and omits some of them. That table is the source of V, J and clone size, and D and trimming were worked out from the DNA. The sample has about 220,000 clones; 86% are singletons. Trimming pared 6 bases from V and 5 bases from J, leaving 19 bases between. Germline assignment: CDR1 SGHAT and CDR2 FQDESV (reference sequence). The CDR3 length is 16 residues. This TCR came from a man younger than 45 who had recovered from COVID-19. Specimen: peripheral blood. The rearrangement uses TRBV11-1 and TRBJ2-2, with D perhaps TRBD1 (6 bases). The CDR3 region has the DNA TGTGCCAGCAGGACAGGCGTGCAAAGGATGACCGGGGAGCTGTTTTTT. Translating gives CASRTGVQRMTGELFF.